This TCR beta chain appears in the sequencing data of a study of beta chain features in type 1 diabetes. Study at large: The patient and healthy donor groups were comparable for age, gender and cell yields. Study-wide results and caveats: Moderate yet significant TCRB CDR3 shortening was seen in Type 1 diabetes patients in all four CD4+ subsets.

The study reverse transcribed the entire isolated RNA, so it sequenced expressed TCRB transcripts. Assay used: immunoSEQ multiplex PCR; TCRdb lists only in-frame clones, some missing. The sample records approximately 150,000 clones, approximately 13% being singletons. There are a few counts of this clone. As yet, its antigen is unknown. The CDR3 has 14 amino acids. CDR1 and CDR2 (germline): SGDLS, YYNGEE. Losses at the gene ends were 0 bases for V and 4 bases for J; bases not matched to a gene: 4. Donors underwent one heparinised blood draw, roughly 110 mL on average. The sample comprised central memory CD4+ T cells from blood. The receptor's source is a man aged 18 to 30 with type 1 diabetes. The gene calls are TRBV9 and TRBJ2-7; 7 bases are a match to TRBD2. The CDR3 nucleotides are TGTGCCAGCAGCGTAGAAATGGGAGGGTACGAGCAGTACTTC. This translates into CASSVEMGGYEQYF.